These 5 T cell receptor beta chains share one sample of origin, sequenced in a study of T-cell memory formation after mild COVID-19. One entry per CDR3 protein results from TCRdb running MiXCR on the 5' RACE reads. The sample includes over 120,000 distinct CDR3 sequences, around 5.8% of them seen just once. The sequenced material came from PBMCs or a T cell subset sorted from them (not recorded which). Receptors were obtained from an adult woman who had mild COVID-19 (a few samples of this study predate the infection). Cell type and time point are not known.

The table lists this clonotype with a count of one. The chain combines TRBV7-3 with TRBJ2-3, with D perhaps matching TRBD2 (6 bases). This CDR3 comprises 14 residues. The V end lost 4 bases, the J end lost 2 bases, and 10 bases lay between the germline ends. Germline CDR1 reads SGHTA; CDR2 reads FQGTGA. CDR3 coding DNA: TGTGCCAGCAGCTCCGGACTACCCACAGATACGCAGTATTTT. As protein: CASSSGLPTDTQYF.

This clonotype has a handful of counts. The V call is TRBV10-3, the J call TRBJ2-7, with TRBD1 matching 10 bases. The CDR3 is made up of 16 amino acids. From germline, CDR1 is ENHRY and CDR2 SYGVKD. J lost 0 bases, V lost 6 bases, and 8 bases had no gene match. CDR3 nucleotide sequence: TGTGCCATCAGGGACGGACAGGGGGGACGCTCCTACGAGCAGTACTTC. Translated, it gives CAIRDGQGGRSYEQYF.

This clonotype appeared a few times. The CDR3 spells CASSLALLAGDEQYF. CDR3 DNA sequence: TGTGCCAGCAGCTTAGCGCTGCTAGCGGGAGACGAGCAGTACTTC. The chain joins TRBV7-2 to TRBJ2-7; 10 bases are a match to TRBD2. V gave up 0 bases and J gave up 5 bases; unmatched junction bases: 4. The CDR3 spans 15 residues. Germline-derived CDR1 and CDR2 are SGHTA and FQGNSA.

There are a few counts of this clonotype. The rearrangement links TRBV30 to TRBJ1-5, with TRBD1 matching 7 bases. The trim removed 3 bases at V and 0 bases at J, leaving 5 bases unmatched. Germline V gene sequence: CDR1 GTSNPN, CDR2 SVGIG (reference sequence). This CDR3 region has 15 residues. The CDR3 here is CAWSPDRASNQPQHF. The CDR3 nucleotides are TGTGCCTGGAGCCCCGACAGGGCTAGCAATCAGCCCCAGCATTTT.

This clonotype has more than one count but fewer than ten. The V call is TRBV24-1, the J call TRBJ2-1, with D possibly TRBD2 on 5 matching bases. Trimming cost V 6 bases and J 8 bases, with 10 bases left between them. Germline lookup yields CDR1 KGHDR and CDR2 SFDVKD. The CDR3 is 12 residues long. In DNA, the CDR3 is TGTGCCACCAGTTCGTGGGAGCATGAGCAGTTCTTC. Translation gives CATSSWEHEQFF.